Listed below are T cell receptor beta chains from one sample, sequenced in a study of T cells in Graves' hyperthyroidism and ophthalmopathy. TCRdb re-analysed the multiplex PCR reads in MiXCR, keeping a single row per CDR3 protein. The sample carries around 300,000 distinct CDR3 sequences, 12% to 15% recorded once. The sample was blood. The source is a woman in her fifties or sixties with Graves' hyperthyroidism that later progressed to Graves' ophthalmopathy. CDR3s include the opening cysteine and the closing phenylalanine or tryptophan. D genes are given only for firm matches. Expanded clones are given a class, and other clones once, few, many or no size at all.

J: TRBJ2-7; D: TRBD1; size: many; V: TRBV12-3/TRBV12-4; CDR3: CASSLTGTGISYEQYF; DNA: TGTGCCAGCAGCCTCACCGGGACAGGGATCTCCTACGAGCAGTACTTC
J: TRBJ1-5; D: -; size: many; V: TRBV28; CDR3: CASSLRQVNQPQHF; DNA: TGTGCCAGCAGTTTAAGACAGGTCAATCAGCCCCAGCATTTT
J: TRBJ2-2; D: -; size: many; V: TRBV28; CDR3: CASTLNGLGTGELFF; DNA: TGTGCCAGCACCCTGAACGGGTTAGGCACCGGGGAGCTGTTTTTT
J: TRBJ1-2; D: -; size: many; V: TRBV3-1; CDR3: CASSHLGTQYGYTF; DNA: TGTGCCAGCAGCCACCTCGGGACACAATATGGCTACACCTTC
J: TRBJ2-1; D: -; size: many; V: TRBV9; CDR3: CASSTEPGAQQFF; DNA: TGTGCCAGCAGCACAGAACCCGGGGCCCAGCAGTTCTTC
J: TRBJ2-7; D: -; size: -; V: TRBV4-1; CDR3: CASSRLWMGGSIHVIYEQYF; DNA: TGCGCCAGCAGCCGATTGTGGATGGGTGGGAGCATACATGTCATCTACGAGCAGTACTTC
J: TRBJ2-3; D: -; size: many; V: TRBV27; CDR3: CASTSAGGVGDTQYF; DNA: TGTGCCAGCACCTCGGCCGGGGGCGTCGGAGATACGCAGTATTTT
J: TRBJ1-1; D: -; size: many; V: TRBV30; CDR3: CAWGRTNTEAFF; DNA: TGTGCCTGGGGACGGACGAACACTGAAGCTTTCTTT
J: TRBJ1-3; D: -; size: -; V: TRBV11-1; CDR3: CASSFGLRRWGPSGNTIYF; DNA: TGTGCCAGCAGCTTCGGACTCCGTCGTTGGGGCCCCTCTGGAAACACCATATATTTT
J: TRBJ1-2; D: -; size: many; V: TRBV11-2; CDR3: CASSVAGGGANYGYTF; DNA: TGTGCCAGCAGCGTAGCCGGGGGGGGAGCTAACTATGGCTACACCTTC
J: TRBJ2-1; D: TRBD2; size: -; V: TRBV19; CDR3: CASSIRLAGGRRQFF; DNA: TGTGCCAGTAGTATTAGACTAGCGGGAGGAAGAAGGCAGTTCTTC
J: TRBJ1-2; D: -; size: many; V: TRBV28; CDR3: CASSTRDTNYGYTF; DNA: TGTGCCAGCAGTACCCGGGACACTAACTATGGCTACACCTTC